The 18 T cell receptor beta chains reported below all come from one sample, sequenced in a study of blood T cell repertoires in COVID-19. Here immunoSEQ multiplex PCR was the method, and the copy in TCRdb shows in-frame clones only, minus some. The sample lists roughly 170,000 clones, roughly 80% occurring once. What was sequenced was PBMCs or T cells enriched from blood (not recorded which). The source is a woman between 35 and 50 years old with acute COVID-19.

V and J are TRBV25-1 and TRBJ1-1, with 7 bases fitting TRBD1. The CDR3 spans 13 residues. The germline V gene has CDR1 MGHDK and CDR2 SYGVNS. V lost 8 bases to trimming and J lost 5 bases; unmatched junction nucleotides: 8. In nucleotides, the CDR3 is TGTGCCAGCGGCCAAAGGGGGCGAACTGAAGCTTTCTTT. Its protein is CASGQRGRTEAFF.

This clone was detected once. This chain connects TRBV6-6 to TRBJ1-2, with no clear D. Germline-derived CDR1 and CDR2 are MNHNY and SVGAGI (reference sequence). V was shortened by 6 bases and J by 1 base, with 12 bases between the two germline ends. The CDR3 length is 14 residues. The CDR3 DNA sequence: TGTGCCAGCAGCTCCACCACAGATAACTATGGCTACACCTTC. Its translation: CASSSTTDNYGYTF.

CDR3 residues: CAWSPRDYHTGELFF. DNA for the CDR3: TGTGCCTGGAGTCCACGGGACTACCACACCGGGGAGCTGTTTTTT. J is TRBJ2-2 and V is TRBV30, with TRBD2 matching 7 bases. V shed 2 bases and J 3 bases; nucleotides not matched to a gene: 6. This CDR3 is built from 15 residues. Germline V CDR1 and CDR2: GTSNPN, SVGIG (reference sequence).

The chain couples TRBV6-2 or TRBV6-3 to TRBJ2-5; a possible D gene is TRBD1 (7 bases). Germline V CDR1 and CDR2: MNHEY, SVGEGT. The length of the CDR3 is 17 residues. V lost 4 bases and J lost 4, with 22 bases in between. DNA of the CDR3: TGTGCCAGCAGTTGGTCGCGGTCCAGGGGGAGGTCAGAGACCCAGTACTTC. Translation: CASSWSRSRGRSETQYF.

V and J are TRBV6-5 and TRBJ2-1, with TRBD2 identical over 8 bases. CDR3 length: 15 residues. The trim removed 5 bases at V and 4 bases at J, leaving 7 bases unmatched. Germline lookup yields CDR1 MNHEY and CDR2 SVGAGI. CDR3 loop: CASSRPGLGYNEQFF. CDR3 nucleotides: TGTGCCAGCAGTCGACCGGGACTAGGATACAATGAGCAGTTCTTC.

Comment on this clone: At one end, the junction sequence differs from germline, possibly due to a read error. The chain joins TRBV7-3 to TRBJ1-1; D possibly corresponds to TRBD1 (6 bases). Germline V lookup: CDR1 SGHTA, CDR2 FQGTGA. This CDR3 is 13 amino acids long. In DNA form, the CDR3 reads TGTGCCAGCAGGTCGCGGGGGGACATCCTCCTTCGTTTT. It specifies CASRSRGDILLRF.

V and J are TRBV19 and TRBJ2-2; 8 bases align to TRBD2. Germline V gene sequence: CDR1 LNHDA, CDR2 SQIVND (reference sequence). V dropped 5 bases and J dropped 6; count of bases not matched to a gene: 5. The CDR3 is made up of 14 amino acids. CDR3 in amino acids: CASSASGSPGELFF. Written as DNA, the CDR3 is TGTGCCAGTAGTGCGAGCGGGAGTCCCGGGGAGCTGTTTTTT.

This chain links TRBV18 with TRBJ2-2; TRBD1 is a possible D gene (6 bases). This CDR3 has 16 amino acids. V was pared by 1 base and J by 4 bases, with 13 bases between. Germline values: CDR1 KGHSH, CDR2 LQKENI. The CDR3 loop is CASSPQGDHLTGELFF. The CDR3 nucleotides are TGTGCCAGCTCACCACAGGGGGACCACCTCACCGGGGAGCTGTTTTTT.

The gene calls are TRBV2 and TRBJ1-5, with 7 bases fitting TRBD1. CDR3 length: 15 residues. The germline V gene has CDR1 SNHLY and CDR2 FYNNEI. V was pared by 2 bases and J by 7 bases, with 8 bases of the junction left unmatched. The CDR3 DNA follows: TGTGCCAGCAGTGAATACAGGGGCTCCGGGCAGCCCCAGCATTTT. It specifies CASSEYRGSGQPQHF.

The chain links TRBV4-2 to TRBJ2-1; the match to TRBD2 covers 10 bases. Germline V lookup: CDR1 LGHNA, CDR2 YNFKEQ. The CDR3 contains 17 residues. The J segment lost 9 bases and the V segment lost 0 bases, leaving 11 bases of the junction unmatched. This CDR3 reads CASSQETALAGVGEQFF. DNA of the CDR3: TGTGCCAGCAGCCAAGAGACGGCGCTAGCGGGAGTCGGTGAGCAGTTCTTC.

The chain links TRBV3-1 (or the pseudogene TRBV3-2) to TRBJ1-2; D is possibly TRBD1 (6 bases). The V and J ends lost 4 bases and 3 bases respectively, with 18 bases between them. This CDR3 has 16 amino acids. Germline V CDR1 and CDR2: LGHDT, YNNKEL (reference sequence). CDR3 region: CASSPLGRGGDYGYTF. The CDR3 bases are TGTGCCAGCAGCCCTCTAGGTCGTGGGGGCGACTATGGCTACACCTTC.

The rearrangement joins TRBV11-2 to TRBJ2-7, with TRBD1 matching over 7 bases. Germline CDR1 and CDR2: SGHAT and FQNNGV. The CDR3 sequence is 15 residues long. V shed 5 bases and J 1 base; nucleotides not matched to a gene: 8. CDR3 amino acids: CASSPRQGLSYEQYF. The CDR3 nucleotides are TGTGCCAGCAGCCCGAGACAGGGCCTATCCTACGAGCAGTACTTC.

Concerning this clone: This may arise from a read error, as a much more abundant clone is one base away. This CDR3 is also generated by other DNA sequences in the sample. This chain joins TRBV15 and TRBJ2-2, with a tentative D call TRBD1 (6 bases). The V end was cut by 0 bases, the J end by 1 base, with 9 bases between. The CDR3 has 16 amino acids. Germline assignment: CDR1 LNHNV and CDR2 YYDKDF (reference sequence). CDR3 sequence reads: CATSRETGMNTGELFF. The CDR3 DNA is TGTGCCACCAGCAGAGAAACAGGGATGAACACCGGGGAGCTGTTTTTT. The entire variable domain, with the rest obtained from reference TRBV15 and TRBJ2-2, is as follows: DAMVIQNPRYQVTQFGKPVTLSCSQTLNHNVMYWYQQKSSQAPKLLFHYYDKDFNNEADTPDNFQSRRPNTSFCFLDIRSPGLGDTAMYLCATSRETGMNTGELFFGEGSRLTVL.

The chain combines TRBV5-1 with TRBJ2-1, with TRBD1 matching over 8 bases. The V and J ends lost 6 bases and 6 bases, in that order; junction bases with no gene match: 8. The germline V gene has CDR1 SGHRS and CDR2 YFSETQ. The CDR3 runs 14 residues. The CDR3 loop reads CASNRDRTTNEQFF. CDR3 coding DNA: TGCGCCAGCAACCGGGACAGGACAACCAATGAGCAGTTCTTC.

For the CDR3, the DNA is TGTGCCAGCAGCTCCTACGAGGAAGCTTTCTTT. As protein: CASSSYEEAFF. The rearrangement uses TRBV5-5 and TRBJ1-1; D not resolved. Germline V gene data show CDR1 as SGHKS and CDR2 as YYEKEE (reference sequence). The CDR3 length is 11 residues. V lost 3 bases and J 8 bases, leaving 8 bases between the germline ends.

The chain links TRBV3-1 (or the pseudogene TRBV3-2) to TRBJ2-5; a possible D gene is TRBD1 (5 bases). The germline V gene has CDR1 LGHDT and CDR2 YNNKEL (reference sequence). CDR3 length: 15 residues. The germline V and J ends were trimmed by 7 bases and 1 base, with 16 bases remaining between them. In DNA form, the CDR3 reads TGTGCCAGCAAATGGGGATACAGGACCCAAGAGACCCAGTACTTC. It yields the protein CASKWGYRTQETQYF.

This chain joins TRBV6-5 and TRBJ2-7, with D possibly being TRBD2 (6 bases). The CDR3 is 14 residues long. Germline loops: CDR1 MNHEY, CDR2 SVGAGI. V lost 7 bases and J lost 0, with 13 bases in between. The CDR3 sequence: CASTGGGYSYEQYF. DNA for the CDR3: TGTGCCAGCACCGGGGGAGGCTACTCCTACGAGCAGTACTTC.

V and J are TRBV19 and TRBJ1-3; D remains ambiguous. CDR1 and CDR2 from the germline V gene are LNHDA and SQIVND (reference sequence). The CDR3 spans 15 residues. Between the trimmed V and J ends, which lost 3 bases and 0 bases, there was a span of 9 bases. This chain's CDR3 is CASSMSLFSGNTIYF. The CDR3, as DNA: TGTGCCAGTAGTATGAGTCTTTTCTCTGGAAACACCATATATTTT.